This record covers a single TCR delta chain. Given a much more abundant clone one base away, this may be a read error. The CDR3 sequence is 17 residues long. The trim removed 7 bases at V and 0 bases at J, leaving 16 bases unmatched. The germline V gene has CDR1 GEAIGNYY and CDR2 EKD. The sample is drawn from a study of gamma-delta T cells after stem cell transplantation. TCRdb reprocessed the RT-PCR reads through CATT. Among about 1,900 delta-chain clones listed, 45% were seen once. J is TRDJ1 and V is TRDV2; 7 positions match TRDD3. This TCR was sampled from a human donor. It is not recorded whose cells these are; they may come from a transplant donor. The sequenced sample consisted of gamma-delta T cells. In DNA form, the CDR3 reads TGTGCCTGCGGATCCACCCAAGGCTGGGGGTACACCGATAAACTCATCTTT. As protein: CACGSTQGWGYTDKLIF.